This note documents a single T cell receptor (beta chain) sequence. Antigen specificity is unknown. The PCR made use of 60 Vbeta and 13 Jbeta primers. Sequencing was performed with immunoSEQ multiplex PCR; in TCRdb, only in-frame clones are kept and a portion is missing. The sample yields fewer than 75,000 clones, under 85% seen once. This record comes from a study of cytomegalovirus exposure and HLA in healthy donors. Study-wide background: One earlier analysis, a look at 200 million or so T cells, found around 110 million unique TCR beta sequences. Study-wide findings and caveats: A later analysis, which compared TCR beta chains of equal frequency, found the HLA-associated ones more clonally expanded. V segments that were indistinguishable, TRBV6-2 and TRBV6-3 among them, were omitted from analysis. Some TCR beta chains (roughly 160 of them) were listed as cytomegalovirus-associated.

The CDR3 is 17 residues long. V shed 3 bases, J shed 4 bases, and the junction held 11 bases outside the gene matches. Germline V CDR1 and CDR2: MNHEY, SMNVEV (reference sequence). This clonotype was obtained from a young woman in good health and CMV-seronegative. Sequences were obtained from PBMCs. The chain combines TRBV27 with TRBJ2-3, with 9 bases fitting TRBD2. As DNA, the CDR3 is TGTGCCAGCAGTTTCCTCATTACCGGGACTAGCCCAGATACGCAGTATTTT. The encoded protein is CASSFLITGTSPDTQYF.